This entry describes one T cell receptor beta chain. What it binds is unknown. Libraries used 2 million unsorted PBMCs kept frozen in RNAlater. The output of every sequencing run, over 180 million TCR-beta sequences, came from 15-18 subjects. Via MiXCR, TCRdb re-called the 5' RACE reads, giving one row per CDR3 protein. The sample includes about 46,000 distinct CDR3 sequences, approximately 3% of them seen just once. This entry comes from a study of neurological immune-mediated disorders. Whole-study context: Among 34 multiple sclerosis patients, about 30 were relapsing-remitting and 3 were secondary progressive. Study-wide points: HTLV-1-associated myelopathy had the most TCR clonal expansion, and multiple sclerosis had the least, less than healthy controls.

The CDR3 is made up of 13 amino acids. Germline V gene data show CDR1 as MNHNS and CDR2 as SASEGT. V lost 8 bases to trimming and J lost 4 bases; unmatched junction nucleotides: 8. This chain connects TRBV6-1 to TRBJ2-7; 7 nucleotides agree with TRBD1. Sequenced sample: PBMCs. The clonotype comes from a woman in her forties or fifties with multiple sclerosis. This CDR3 reads CASAGTESYEQYF. DNA for the CDR3: TGTGCCAGCGCCGGGACAGAAAGTTACGAGCAGTACTTC.